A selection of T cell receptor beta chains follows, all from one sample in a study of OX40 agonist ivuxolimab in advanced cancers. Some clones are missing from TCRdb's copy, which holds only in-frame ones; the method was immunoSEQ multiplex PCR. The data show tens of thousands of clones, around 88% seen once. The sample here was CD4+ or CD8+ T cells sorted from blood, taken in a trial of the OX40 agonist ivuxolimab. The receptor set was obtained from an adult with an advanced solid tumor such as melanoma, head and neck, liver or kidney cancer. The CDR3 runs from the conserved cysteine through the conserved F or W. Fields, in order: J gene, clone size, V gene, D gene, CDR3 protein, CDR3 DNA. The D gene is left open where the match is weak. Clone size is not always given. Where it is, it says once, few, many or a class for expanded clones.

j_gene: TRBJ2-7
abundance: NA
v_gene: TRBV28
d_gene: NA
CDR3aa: CASSSYSYEQYF
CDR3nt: TGTGCCAGCAGTTCATACTCCTACGAGCAGTACTTC

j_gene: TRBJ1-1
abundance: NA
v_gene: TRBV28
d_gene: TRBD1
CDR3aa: CASSLPRQGKAFF
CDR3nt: TGTGCCAGCAGTTTGCCAAGACAGGGCAAAGCTTTCTTT

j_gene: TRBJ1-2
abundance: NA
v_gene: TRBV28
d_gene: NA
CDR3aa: CASSYTGMGGYTF
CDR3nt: TGTGCCAGCAGCTACACAGGGATGGGAGGCTACACCTTC

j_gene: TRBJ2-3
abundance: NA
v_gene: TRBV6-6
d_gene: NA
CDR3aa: CASSYAGPYSGTQYF
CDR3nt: TGTGCCAGCAGTTACGCGGGACCCTACTCTGGCACGCAGTATTTT

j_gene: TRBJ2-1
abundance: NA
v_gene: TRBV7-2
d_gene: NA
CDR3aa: CASRLQGYSYNEQFF
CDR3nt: TGTGCCAGCAGGTTACAGGGTTACTCCTACAATGAGCAGTTCTTC

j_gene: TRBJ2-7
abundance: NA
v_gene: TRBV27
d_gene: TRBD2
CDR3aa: CASSFVGRSTSYEQYF
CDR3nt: TGTGCCAGCAGTTTTGTCGGGAGGTCGACCTCCTACGAGCAGTACTTC

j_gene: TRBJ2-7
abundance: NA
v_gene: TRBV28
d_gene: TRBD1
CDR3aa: CASSFQPGQAPGRRHEQYF
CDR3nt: TGTGCCAGCAGTTTCCAGCCGGGACAGGCCCCGGGGAGACGGCACGAGCAGTACTTC

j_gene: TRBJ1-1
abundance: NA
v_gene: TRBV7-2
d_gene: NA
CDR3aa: CASSLGGGAASTEAFF
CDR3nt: TGTGCCAGCAGCTTAGGCGGGGGGGCGGCGAGCACTGAAGCTTTCTTT

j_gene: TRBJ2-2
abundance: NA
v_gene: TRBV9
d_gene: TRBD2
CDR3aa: CASSLLAGGRVELFF
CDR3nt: TGTGCCAGCAGCCTACTAGCGGGGGGTCGCGTGGAGCTGTTTTTT

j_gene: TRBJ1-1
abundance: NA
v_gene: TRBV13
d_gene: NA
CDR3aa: CASSRVLRTEAFF
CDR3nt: TGTGCCAGCAGTCGGGTGTTGAGGACTGAAGCTTTCTTT

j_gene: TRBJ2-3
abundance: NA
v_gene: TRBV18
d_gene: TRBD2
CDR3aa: CASSPETSADTQYF
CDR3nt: TGTGCCAGCTCACCAGAGACTAGCGCAGATACGCAGTATTTT

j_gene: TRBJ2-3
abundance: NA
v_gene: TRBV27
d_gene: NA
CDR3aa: CASSLSGRTDTQYF
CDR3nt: TGTGCCAGCAGTTTATCTGGGCGCACAGATACGCAGTATTTT

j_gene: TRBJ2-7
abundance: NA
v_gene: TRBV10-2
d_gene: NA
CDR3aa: CASRDNYEQYF
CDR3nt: TGCGCCAGCCGGGACAACTACGAGCAGTACTTC

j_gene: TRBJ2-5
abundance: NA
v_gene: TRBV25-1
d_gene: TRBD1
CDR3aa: CASSESPDRGLRETQYF
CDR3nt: TGTGCCAGCAGTGAATCTCCGGACAGGGGGCTTAGGGAGACCCAGTACTTC

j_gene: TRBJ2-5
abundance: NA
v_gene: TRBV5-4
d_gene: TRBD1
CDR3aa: CASSSPGTEETQYF
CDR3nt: TGTGCCAGCAGCTCCCCCGGGACAGAAGAGACCCAGTACTTC

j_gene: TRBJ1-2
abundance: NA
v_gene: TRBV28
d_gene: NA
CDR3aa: CASSSPSEGYTF
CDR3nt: TGTGCCAGCAGTTCCCCCTCCGAGGGCTACACCTTC

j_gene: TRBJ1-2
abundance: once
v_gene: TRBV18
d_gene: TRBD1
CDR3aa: CASSPTGQGANGYTF
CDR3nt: TGTGCCAGCTCACCAACCGGACAGGGGGCTAATGGCTACACCTTC

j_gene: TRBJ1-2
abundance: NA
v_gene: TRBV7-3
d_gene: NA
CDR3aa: CASSLNSSGTYGYTF
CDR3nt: TGTGCCAGCAGCTTAAACTCGTCAGGGACCTATGGCTACACCTTC

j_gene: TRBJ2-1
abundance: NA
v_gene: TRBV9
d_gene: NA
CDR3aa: CASSVGANNEQFF
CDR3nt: TGTGCCAGCAGCGTAGGGGCAAACAATGAGCAGTTCTTC

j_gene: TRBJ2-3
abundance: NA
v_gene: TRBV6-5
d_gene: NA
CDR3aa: CAAKEESTDTQYF
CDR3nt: TGTGCCGCCAAAGAGGAAAGCACAGATACGCAGTATTTT

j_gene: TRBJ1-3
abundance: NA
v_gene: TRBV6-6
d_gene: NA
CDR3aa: CASSYSSDTIYF
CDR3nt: TGTGCCAGCAGTTACTCTTCGGACACCATATATTTT

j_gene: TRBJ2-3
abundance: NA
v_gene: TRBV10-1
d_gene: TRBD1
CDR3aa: CASSDGRDRPTDTQYF
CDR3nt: TGCGCCAGCAGTGACGGTCGGGACAGGCCCACAGATACGCAGTATTTT

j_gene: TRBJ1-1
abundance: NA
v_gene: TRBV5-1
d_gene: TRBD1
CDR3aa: CASSLEGALAEAFF
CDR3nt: TGCGCCAGCAGCTTGGAGGGGGCGCTCGCTGAAGCTTTCTTT

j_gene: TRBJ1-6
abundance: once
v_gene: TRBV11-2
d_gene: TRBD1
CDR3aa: CASSPDRGRGLSYNSPLHF
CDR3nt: TGTGCCAGCAGCCCTGACAGGGGGCGAGGTCTCTCCTATAATTCACCCCTCCACTTT

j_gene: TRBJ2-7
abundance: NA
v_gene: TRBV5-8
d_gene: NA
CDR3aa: CASSWDRRYEQYF
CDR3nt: TGTGCCAGCAGCTGGGATAGGCGATACGAGCAGTACTTC

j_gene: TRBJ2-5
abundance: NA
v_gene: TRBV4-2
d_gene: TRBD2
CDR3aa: CASSQGVSGGAETQYF
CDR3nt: TGTGCCAGCAGCCAAGGTGTTAGCGGGGGGGCTGAGACCCAGTACTTC

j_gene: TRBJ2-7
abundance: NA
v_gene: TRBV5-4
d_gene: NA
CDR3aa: CASSSHVTGTKTYEQYF
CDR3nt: TGTGCCAGCAGCTCCCACGTCACAGGGACAAAAACCTACGAGCAGTACTTC

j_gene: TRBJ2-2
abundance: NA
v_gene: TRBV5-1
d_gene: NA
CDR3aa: CASSLGGQNTGELFF
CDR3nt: TGCGCCAGCAGCTTGGGCGGACAGAACACCGGGGAGCTGTTTTTT

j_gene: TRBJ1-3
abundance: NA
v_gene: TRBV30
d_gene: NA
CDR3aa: CASTGAGNTIYF
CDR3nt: TGTGCCAGTACGGGGGCTGGAAACACCATATATTTT

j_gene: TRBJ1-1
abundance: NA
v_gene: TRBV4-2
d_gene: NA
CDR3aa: CASSSTGRPGGTEAFF
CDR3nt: TGTGCCAGCAGCTCCACGGGACGCCCCGGGGGCACTGAAGCTTTCTTT

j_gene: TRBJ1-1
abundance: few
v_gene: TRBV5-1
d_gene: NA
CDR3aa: CASSLANPGDTEAFF
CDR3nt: TGCGCCAGCAGCTTGGCCAATCCCGGAGACACTGAAGCTTTCTTT

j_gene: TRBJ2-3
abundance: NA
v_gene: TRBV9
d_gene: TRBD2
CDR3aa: CASSTHGSGGPSTDTQYF
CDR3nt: TGTGCCAGCAGCACCCATGGAAGCGGGGGGCCAAGCACAGATACGCAGTATTTT

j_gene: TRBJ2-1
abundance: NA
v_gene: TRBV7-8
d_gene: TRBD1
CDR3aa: CASSFETGSVFF
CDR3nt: TGTGCCAGCAGCTTCGAGACAGGGAGTGTGTTCTTC

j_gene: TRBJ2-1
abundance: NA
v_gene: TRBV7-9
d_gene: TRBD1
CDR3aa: CASSAPGQGTNEQFF
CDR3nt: TGTGCCAGCAGCGCCCCGGGACAGGGGACGAATGAGCAGTTCTTC

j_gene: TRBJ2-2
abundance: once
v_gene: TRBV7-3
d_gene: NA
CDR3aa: CASSLQGVGGTGELFF
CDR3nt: TGTGCCAGCAGCCTACAGGGAGTCGGTGGCACCGGGGAGCTGTTTTTT

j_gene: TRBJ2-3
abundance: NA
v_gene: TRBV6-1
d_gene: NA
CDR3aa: CASSETRSTDTQYF
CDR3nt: TGTGCCAGCAGTGAAACGCGGAGCACAGATACGCAGTATTTT

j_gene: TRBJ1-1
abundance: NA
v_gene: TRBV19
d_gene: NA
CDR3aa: CASSKNRAPAFF
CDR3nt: TGTGCCAGTAGTAAAAACAGAGCCCCAGCTTTCTTT

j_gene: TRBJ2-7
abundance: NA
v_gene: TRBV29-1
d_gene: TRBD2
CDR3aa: CSVTGTSEQYF
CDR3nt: TGCAGCGTCACCGGGACTAGCGAGCAGTACTTC

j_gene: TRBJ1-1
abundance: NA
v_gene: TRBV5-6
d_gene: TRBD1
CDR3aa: CASSSRDRETEAFF
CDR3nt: TGTGCCAGCAGCTCCCGGGACAGGGAAACTGAAGCTTTCTTT

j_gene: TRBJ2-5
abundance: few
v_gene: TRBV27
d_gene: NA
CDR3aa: CASSLSSFETQYF
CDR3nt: TGTGCCAGCAGTCTCTCGTCATTTGAGACCCAGTACTTC

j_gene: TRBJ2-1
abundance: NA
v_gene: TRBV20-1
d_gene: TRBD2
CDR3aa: CSAEGLGQFF
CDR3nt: TGCAGTGCTGAGGGACTAGGGCAGTTCTTC

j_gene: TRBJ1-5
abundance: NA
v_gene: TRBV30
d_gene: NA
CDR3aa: CAWNRGGGSNQPQHF
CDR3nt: TGTGCCTGGAATCGTGGAGGAGGAAGCAATCAGCCCCAGCATTTT

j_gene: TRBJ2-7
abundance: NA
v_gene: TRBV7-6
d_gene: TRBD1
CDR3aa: CASSFGTVSYEQYF
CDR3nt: TGTGCCAGCAGCTTCGGGACAGTTTCCTACGAGCAGTACTTC

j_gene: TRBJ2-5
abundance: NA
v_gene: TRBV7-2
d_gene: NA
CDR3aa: CASSFRGETQYF
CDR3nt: TGTGCCAGCAGCTTTCGAGGAGAGACCCAGTACTTC

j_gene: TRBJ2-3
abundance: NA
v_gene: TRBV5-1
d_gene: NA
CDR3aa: CASSLFLGETDTQYF
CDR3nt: TGCGCCAGCAGCTTATTCCTAGGAGAGACAGATACGCAGTATTTT

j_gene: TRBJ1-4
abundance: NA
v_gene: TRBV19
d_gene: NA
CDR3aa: CASSSNFRGEKLFF
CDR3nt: TGTGCCAGTAGTTCCAATTTCCGGGGTGAGAAACTGTTTTTT

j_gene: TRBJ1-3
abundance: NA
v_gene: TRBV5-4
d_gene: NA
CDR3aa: CASSARLGKAGNTIYF
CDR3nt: TGTGCCAGCAGCGCCAGACTGGGGAAGGCTGGAAACACCATATATTTT

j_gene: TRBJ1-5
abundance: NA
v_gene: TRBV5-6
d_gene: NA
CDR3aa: CASSFRRHLGNQPQHF
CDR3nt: TGTGCCAGCAGCTTTCGTAGACATCTGGGGAATCAGCCCCAGCATTTT

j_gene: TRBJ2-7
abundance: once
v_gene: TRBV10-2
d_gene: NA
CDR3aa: CASVTRGGGAYEQYF
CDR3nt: TGCGCCAGCGTAACCAGGGGAGGTGGGGCCTACGAGCAGTACTTC

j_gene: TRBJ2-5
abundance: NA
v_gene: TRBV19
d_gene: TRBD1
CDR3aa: CASSPRDRGRRETQYF
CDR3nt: TGTGCCAGTAGTCCCCGGGACAGGGGGCGGCGAGAGACCCAGTACTTC

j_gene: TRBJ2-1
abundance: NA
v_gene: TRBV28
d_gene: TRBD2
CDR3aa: CASRVPTSGRGNEQFF
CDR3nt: TGTGCCAGCAGAGTCCCGACTAGCGGGAGGGGGAATGAGCAGTTCTTC

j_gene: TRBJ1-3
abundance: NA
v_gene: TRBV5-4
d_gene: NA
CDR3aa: CASSRGAGAPGNTIYF
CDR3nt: TGTGCCAGCAGCCGGGGGGCAGGGGCGCCTGGAAACACCATATATTTT

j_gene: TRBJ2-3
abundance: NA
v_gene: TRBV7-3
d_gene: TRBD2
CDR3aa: CASSLEAGGGTDTQYF
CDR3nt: TGTGCCAGCAGCTTAGAGGCGGGGGGTGGGACAGATACGCAGTATTTT

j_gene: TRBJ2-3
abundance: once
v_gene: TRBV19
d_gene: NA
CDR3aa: CASRALGTDTQYF
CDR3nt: TGTGCCAGTAGAGCACTAGGAACAGATACGCAGTATTTT

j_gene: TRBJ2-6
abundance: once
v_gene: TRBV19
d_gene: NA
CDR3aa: CASRPTGANVLTF
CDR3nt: TGTGCCAGTAGGCCTACTGGGGCCAACGTCCTGACTTTC

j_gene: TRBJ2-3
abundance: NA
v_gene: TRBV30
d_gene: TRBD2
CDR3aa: CALALAGGSTDTQYF
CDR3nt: TGTGCCTTAGCCTTGGCGGGGGGGAGCACAGATACGCAGTATTTT

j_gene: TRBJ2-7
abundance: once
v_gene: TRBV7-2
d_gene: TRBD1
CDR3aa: CASSLGGQGTEQYF
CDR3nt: TGTGCCAGCAGCTTAGGGGGACAGGGGACCGAGCAGTACTTC

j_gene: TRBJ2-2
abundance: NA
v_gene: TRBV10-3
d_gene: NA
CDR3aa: CAISERRGNTGELFF
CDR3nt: TGTGCCATCAGTGAAAGGCGGGGGAACACCGGGGAGCTGTTTTTT

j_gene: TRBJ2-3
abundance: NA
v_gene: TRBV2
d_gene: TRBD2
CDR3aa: CASNERLAGSDTQYF
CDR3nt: TGTGCCAGCAACGAGAGACTAGCGGGTTCAGATACGCAGTATTTT